This is a list of T cell receptor beta chains from one sample in a study of blood T cell repertoires in COVID-19. Data came from immunoSEQ multiplex PCR; TCRdb stores just in-frame clones and leaves some out. The repertoire has about 250,000 clones, under 90% of them found once; the top ten carry around 1.8%. The sample was PBMCs or T cells enriched from blood (not recorded which). These TCRs come from a man aged 35 to 55 who had recovered from COVID-19. The CDR3 runs from the conserved cysteine through the conserved F or W. D genes are given only for firm matches. Some rows have no size entry. The others give once, few or many, or a class for an expanded clone.

V,J,size,D,DNA,CDR3
TRBV5-6,TRBJ1-1,NA,NA,TGTGCCAGCAGCTTGGTTGGGGGCCATTTGGGTGAAGCTTTCTTT,CASSLVGGHLGEAFF
TRBV5-1,TRBJ1-1,NA,NA,TGCGCCAGCGGATTACAGGGAGAAGCTGAAGCTTTCTTT,CASGLQGEAEAFF
TRBV28,TRBJ1-5,NA,TRBD1,TGTGCCAGCAGTCCCCGGACAGGGGGTCAGCCCCAGCATTTT,CASSPRTGGQPQHF
TRBV29-1,TRBJ1-2,NA,NA,TGCAGCGTAGGGGGAGACTATGGCTACACCTTC,CSVGGDYGYTF
TRBV29-1,TRBJ1-1,NA,TRBD1,TGCAGCGTTATTGGGACAGGGGGAACAGGGACTGAAGCTTTCTTT,CSVIGTGGTGTEAFF
TRBV19,TRBJ1-1,NA,NA,TGTGCCAGTACGGGCGGGTCTGAAGCTTTCTTT,CASTGGSEAFF
TRBV7-9,TRBJ1-3,NA,NA,TGTGCCAGCAGCTTCAACTGGGGCAGGTTTGGAAACACCATATATTTT,CASSFNWGRFGNTIYF
TRBV6-1,TRBJ2-7,once,NA,TGTGCCAGCAGTGAACAGGGGCAGCAGTACTTC,CASSEQGQQYF
TRBV2,TRBJ1-4,NA,TRBD1,TGTGCCAGCTCTAGACAGGGGGAGGCTGAAAAACTGTTTTTT,CASSRQGEAEKLFF
TRBV2,TRBJ2-5,NA,NA,TGTGCCAGCAGGGTAGGCGGGGAGACCCAGTACTTC,CASRVGGETQYF
TRBV30,TRBJ1-2,NA,TRBD1,TGTGCCTGGATCTTAAGTGGGGACAGCTATGGCTACACCTTC,CAWILSGDSYGYTF